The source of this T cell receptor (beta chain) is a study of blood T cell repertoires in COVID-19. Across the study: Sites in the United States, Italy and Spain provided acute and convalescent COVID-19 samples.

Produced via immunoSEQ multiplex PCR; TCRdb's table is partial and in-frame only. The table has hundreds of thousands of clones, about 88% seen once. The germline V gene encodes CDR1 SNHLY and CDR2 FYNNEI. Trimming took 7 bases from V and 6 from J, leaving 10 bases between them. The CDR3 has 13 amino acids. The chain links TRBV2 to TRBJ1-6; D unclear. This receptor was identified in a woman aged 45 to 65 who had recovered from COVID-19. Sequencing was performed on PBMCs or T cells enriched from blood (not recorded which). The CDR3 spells CASIGELNSPLHF. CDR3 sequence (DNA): TGTGCCAGCATTGGGGAGCTTAATTCACCCCTCCACTTT. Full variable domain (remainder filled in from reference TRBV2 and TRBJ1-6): EPEVTQTPSHQVTQMGQEVILRCVPISNHLYFYWYRQILGQKVEFLVSFYNNEISEKSEIFDDQFSVERPDGSNFTLKIRSTKLEDSAMYFCASIGELNSPLHFGNGTRLTVT.